This T cell receptor (beta chain) was documented in a study of shared clonotypes between healthy human individuals. The J segment lost 9 bases and the V segment lost 6 bases, leaving 11 bases of the junction unmatched. This CDR3 region has 14 residues. The germline V gene encodes CDR1 SNHLY and CDR2 FYNNEI. Measured with immunoSEQ multiplex PCR; TCRdb has only the in-frame clones, and not every one. The data show some 530,000 clones, with approximately 81% seen just once and 12% held by the top ten. The rearrangement joins TRBV2 to TRBJ2-3, with 8 bases aligning to TRBD2. Material for sequencing was PBMCs. This sequence originates from a woman in her forties in good health. Some clones in this sample may be carry-over from other donors' samples. The CDR3 sequence: CASRDGTSTSTQYF. CDR3 in DNA: TGTGCCAGCAGGGACGGGACTAGTACTTCCACGCAGTATTTT.